The rows below give T cell receptor beta chains drawn from one sample of a study of T cell responses to AZD1222 COVID-19 vaccine. Data came from immunoSEQ multiplex PCR; TCRdb stores just in-frame clones and leaves some out. This table holds some 130,000 clones, 75% to 90% found once. The sequenced sample was peripheral blood, obtained on day 0 of AZD1222 vaccination. These receptors were taken from an adult in good health. Each CDR3 is given with its conserved first and last residue. Each record gives: CDR3 protein, CDR3 DNA, J gene, V gene, clone size, D gene. A D gene is named only where the DNA matches it firmly. Where a row states a size, it is once, few, many or the class of an expanded clone; other rows omit it.

CASSQNGAGNYGYTF,TGTGCCAGCAGCCAGAATGGGGCAGGTAACTATGGCTACACCTTC,TRBJ1-2,TRBV3-1/TRBV3-2,.,.
CASSPTGMVEDTQYF,TGTGCCAGCTCCCCAACCGGTATGGTCGAAGATACGCAGTATTTT,TRBJ2-3,TRBV18,once,.
CASRTGDNSPLHF,TGTGCCAGTAGGACGGGGGATAATTCACCCCTCCACTTT,TRBJ1-6,TRBV6-5,.,.
CASYSGGYGYTF,TGTGCCAGCTACTCAGGGGGTTATGGCTACACCTTC,TRBJ1-2,TRBV28,.,TRBD1
CASSRQGNSPLHF,TGTGCCAGCAGCCGACAGGGGAATTCACCCCTCCACTTT,TRBJ1-6,TRBV6-6,.,TRBD1
CASSLGEGVYTDTQYF,TGTGCCAGCAGCTTAGGAGAAGGGGTCTACACAGATACGCAGTATTTT,TRBJ2-3,TRBV13,.,.
CAISLQGASTEAFF,TGTGCCATCAGTCTACAGGGGGCGAGCACTGAAGCTTTCTTT,TRBJ1-1,TRBV10-3,.,TRBD1
CASSEQGITEAFF,TGCGCCAGCAGTGAGCAGGGGATCACTGAAGCTTTCTTT,TRBJ1-1,TRBV10-2,.,.
CASSRRPGGNEKLFF,TGTGCCAGTAGTAGAAGACCGGGAGGTAATGAAAAACTGTTTTTT,TRBJ1-4,TRBV19,.,.
CASTSTDRKLFF,TGTGCCAGCACTTCTACGGACAGAAAACTGTTTTTT,TRBJ1-4,TRBV28,.,.
CAISRGSSYEQYF,TGTGCCATCTCCCGGGGGAGCTCCTACGAGCAGTACTTC,TRBJ2-7,TRBV24-1,once,.
CATSRGQGVEPQHF,TGTGCCACCAGCAGAGGACAAGGGGTTGAACCCCAGCATTTT,TRBJ1-5,TRBV15,.,.
CASSGMGSSEAFF,TGTGCCAGTAGTGGGATGGGGAGCTCAGAAGCTTTCTTT,TRBJ1-1,TRBV19,.,.
CASIVTGNSNQPQHF,TGTGCCAGTATCGTAACAGGGAATAGCAATCAGCCCCAGCATTTT,TRBJ1-5,TRBV19,.,.
CASSPHPRGPGNQPQHF,TGTGCCAGCAGCCCACATCCCCGGGGGCCGGGCAATCAGCCCCAGCATTTT,TRBJ1-5,TRBV7-8,.,.
CASSYGINEQFF,TGTGCCAGCAGTTACGGTATCAATGAGCAGTTCTTC,TRBJ2-1,TRBV6-5,.,.
CASSLGLAGKRNTGELFF,TGTGCTAGCAGCCTCGGACTAGCGGGGAAAAGGAACACCGGGGAGCTGTTTTTT,TRBJ2-2,TRBV7-7,.,TRBD2
CASSNRISGNTIYF,TGTGCCAGCAGTAATCGGATAAGTGGAAACACCATATATTTT,TRBJ1-3,TRBV11-2,.,.
CAIRTRDGDPNTEAFF,TGTGCCATCAGAACCCGAGACGGGGATCCGAACACTGAAGCTTTCTTT,TRBJ1-1,TRBV10-3,once,.